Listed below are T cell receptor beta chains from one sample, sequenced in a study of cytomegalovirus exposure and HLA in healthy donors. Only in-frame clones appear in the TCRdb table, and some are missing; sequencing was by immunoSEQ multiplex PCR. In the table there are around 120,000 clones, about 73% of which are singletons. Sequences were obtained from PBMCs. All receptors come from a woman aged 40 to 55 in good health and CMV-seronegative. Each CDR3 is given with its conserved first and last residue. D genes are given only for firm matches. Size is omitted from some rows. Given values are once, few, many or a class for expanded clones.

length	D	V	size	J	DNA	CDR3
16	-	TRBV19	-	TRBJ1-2	TGTGCCAGTAGTCCAAGAGGCGGCAGCACGAACTATGGCTACACCTTC	CASSPRGGSTNYGYTF
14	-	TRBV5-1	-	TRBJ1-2	TGCGCCAGCAGCCCAGGGGTTCCGCATTATGGCTACACCTTC	CASSPGVPHYGYTF
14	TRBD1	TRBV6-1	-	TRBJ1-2	TGTGCCAGCACCGAAGCCCGGGACAGGGGAGGCTACACCTTC	CASTEARDRGGYTF
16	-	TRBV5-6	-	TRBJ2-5	TGTGCCAGCAGCTTGTACACGGGGGTGAGGGGAGAGACCCAGTACTTC	CASSLYTGVRGETQYF
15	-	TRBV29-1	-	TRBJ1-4	TGCAGCGCTGGGGGAGGGCAGACAACTAATGAAAAACTGTTTTTT	CSAGGGQTTNEKLFF
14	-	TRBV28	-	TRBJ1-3	TGTGCCAGCAGATCAGGGTCCTCTGGAAACACCATATATTTT	CASRSGSSGNTIYF
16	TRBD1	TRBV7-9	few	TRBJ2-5	TGTTCCAGCAGCCGCCGGGACAGGGGTTTCCAAGAGACCCAGTACTTC	CSSSRRDRGFQETQYF
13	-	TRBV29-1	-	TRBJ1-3	TGCAGCGTCCGACAGTTCTCTGGAAACACCATATATTTT	CSVRQFSGNTIYF
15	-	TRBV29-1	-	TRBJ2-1	TGCAGCGTTGGGAGAGTAGCGACGCCAGACAATGAGCAGTTCTTC	CSVGRVATPDNEQFF
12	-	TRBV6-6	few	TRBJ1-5	TGTGCCAGCAGTTACGCGGATCAGCCCCAGCATTTT	CASSYADQPQHF
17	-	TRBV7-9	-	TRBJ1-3	TGTGCCAGCAGCTCAAGTCGCACCCAGGGTACTGGAAACACCATATATTTT	CASSSSRTQGTGNTIYF
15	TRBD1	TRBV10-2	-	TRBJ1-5	TGCGCCAGCAGTGATTCCGGGACAGGGCGCCAGCCCCAGCATTTT	CASSDSGTGRQPQHF
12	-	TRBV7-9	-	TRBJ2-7	TGTGCCAGCAGCCCCGAGGTGTACGAGCAGTACTTC	CASSPEVYEQYF
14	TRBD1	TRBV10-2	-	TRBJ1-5	TGCGCCAGCAACGGACAGGGGAAGGATCAGCCCCAGCATTTT	CASNGQGKDQPQHF
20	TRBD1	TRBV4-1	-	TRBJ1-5	TGCGCCAGCAGCCGAACCGACGGGACAGGGACCCTAGTCCCCAAACAGCCCCAGCATTTT	CASSRTDGTGTLVPKQPQHF
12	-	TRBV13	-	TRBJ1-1	TGTGCCAGCAGCCCGGGGGGGCTCGGGGCTTTCTTT	CASSPGGLGAFF
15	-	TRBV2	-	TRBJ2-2	TGTGCCAGCAGTGACGGTCTAGAGGCGATCGGGGAGCTGTTTTTT	CASSDGLEAIGELFF
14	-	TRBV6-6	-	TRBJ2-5	TGTGCCAGCACCTCAGGGACACCTCAAGAGACCCAGTACTTC	CASTSGTPQETQYF
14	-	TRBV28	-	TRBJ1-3	TGTGCCAGCAGTAAACCAGGTTCTGGAAACACCATATATTTT	CASSKPGSGNTIYF
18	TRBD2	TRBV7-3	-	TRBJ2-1	TGTGCCAGCAGCTTAGATGGTCCCGGACTAGCGGGGAACAATGAGCAGTTCTTC	CASSLDGPGLAGNNEQFF
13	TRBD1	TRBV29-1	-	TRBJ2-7	TGCAGCGTTGCTAGGGACAGTGGGGACGAGCAGTACTTC	CSVARDSGDEQYF
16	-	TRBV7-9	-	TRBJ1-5	TGTTCCAGCAGCACCAAGGGGGGGCCTGGCAATCAGCCCCAGCATTTT	CSSSTKGGPGNQPQHF
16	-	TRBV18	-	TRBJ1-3	TGTGCCAGCTCACCACGAGACACCAGCTCTGGAAACACCATATATTTT	CASSPRDTSSGNTIYF
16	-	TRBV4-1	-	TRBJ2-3	TGCGCCAGCAGCCAAGTACGGGAGTTTGTTCGTGATACGCAGTATTTT	CASSQVREFVRDTQYF
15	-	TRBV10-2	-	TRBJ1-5	TGCGCCAGCAGTCCGGGGGAGGGTAGGAATCAGCCCCAGCATTTT	CASSPGEGRNQPQHF
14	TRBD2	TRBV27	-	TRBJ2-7	TGTGCCAGCAGTTTATCGGGCGGGAGCAACGAGCAGTACTTC	CASSLSGGSNEQYF
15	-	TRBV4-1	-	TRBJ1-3	TGCGCCAGCAGCACCAGGATAGGTACTGGAAACACCATATATTTT	CASSTRIGTGNTIYF
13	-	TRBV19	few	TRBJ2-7	TGTGCCAGTAAGAAGACAGGAGCCTACGAGCAGTACTTC	CASKKTGAYEQYF
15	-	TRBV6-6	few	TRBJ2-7	TGTGCCAGCGGATTAGATCAGGGGCTAACCTACGAGCAGTACTTC	CASGLDQGLTYEQYF
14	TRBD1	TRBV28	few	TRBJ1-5	TGTGCCAGCAGTCCGGGACAGGGCGGGCAGCCCCAGCATTTT	CASSPGQGGQPQHF
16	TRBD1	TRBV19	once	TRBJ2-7	TGTGCCACCTACGACCGGGACAGGGAGCCATCCTACGAGCAGTACTTC	CATYDRDREPSYEQYF
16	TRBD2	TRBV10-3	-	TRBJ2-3	TGTGCCATCAGTGAAAGCGCGGGAGGGCCAACAGATACGCAGTATTTT	CAISESAGGPTDTQYF
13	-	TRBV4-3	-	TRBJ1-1	TGCGCCAGCAGCATTGGACACAACACTGAAGCTTTCTTT	CASSIGHNTEAFF
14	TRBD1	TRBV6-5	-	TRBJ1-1	TGTGCCAGCAGTGCAACGCCAGGGGGCACTGAAGCTTTCTTT	CASSATPGGTEAFF
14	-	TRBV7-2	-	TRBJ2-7	TGTGCCAGCAGCATAGGACAGCCCTCCTACGAGCAGTACTTC	CASSIGQPSYEQYF